This T cell receptor beta chain was sequenced during a study of shared clonotypes between healthy human individuals. The authors distributed each subset's genomic DNA evenly over several immunoSEQ plates. Each sorted subset replicate got 200 ng genomic DNA, around 29,000 genomes. Some clones are missing from TCRdb's copy, which holds only in-frame ones; the method was immunoSEQ multiplex PCR. This table holds about 2.4 million clones, more than 90% found once. Study-level findings and limits: It was anticipated that sequencing depth would influence how many clonotypes donors shared.

On this clone itself: Antigen: not known.

V lost 5 bases and J lost 4; bases outside the gene matches: 5. The CDR3 has 15 residues. Germline CDR1 is SGHTA and CDR2 is FQGNSA. Sequenced: naive CD4+ T cells sorted from blood. Subset of the sample: CD45RA+ positively selected. This TCR derives from a man in his late teens or twenties in good health. The chain couples TRBV7-2 to TRBJ2-1; 10 nucleotides match TRBD2. CDR3 amino acids: CASSKTSGDYNEQFF. The CDR3, as DNA: TGTGCCAGCAGCAAAACTAGCGGGGATTACAATGAGCAGTTCTTC.